The clone carrying this T cell receptor beta chain was counted ten times or more. Its antigen is currently unknown. CDR1 LGHDT and CDR2 YNNKEL come from the germline V gene (reference sequence). V lost 4 bases to trimming and J lost 5 bases; unmatched junction nucleotides: 8. The CDR3 loop spans 16 amino acids. This record belongs to a study of T-cell reconstitution after alpha-beta-depleted transplantation in children. Overall study results and limits: Where alpha-beta T cells came from about two months after transplant was reportedly several hundred expanded graft clones. After transplant, high TCRbeta diversity at day 60 in some patients arose from surviving recipient T cells and thymic progenitors. It was newly produced T cells that mostly accounted for T-cell counts and diversity one year after transplant.

The TCRbeta library was prepared with unique molecular identifiers. A single record per CDR3 protein comes from TCRdb applying MiXCR to the PCR reads. The data hold some 300,000 distinct CDR3 sequences, with around 7.3% observed a single time. The chain is built from TRBV3-1 and TRBJ2-3, with 11 bases identical to TRBD2. Sequencing was performed on peripheral blood, taken 360 days after TCRalphabeta/CD19-depleted stem cell transplant. This receptor was taken from a female patient under 10 years old who had a stem cell transplant for Fanconi anemia, so the T cells may come from the graft donor. The CDR3 loop is CASSRNSGGAGDTQYF. In nucleotides, the CDR3 is TGTGCCAGCAGCCGAAATAGCGGGGGGGCCGGAGATACGCAGTATTTT.